Below, 17 T cell receptor beta chains from the same sample are listed, as sequenced in a study of T cells after yellow fever vaccination. Each CDR3 protein is one row after TCRdb ran MiXCR on the 5' RACE reads. The sample shows just under 600,000 distinct CDR3 sequences, roughly 13% of them seen only once. Source: PBMCs, taken on the day of the yellow fever booster vaccination. Receptor source: a man aged 25-45 years who received the YFV17D yellow fever vaccine.

In this sample, this clonotype turned up a few times. V is TRBV4-2 and J is TRBJ1-4; D gene unclear. The germline V gene encodes CDR1 LGHNA and CDR2 YNFKEQ. There are 14 residues in the CDR3. The V gene lost 0 bases and the J gene lost 8 bases, with 10 bases spanning the gap. The DNA of the CDR3 is TGTGCCAGCAGCCAAGACAACCCTGGAGAAAAACTGTTTTTT. This gives the protein CASSQDNPGEKLFF.

The genes are TRBV7-2 and TRBJ2-7; D remains unclear. The CDR3 runs 13 residues. CDR1 is SGHTA, CDR2 FQGNSA, per germline. Trimming removed 5 bases at V and 5 bases at J, with 13 bases between. This CDR3 reads CASSLDPGDEQYF. The CDR3 region has the DNA TGTGCCAGCAGCCTAGACCCTGGCGACGAGCAGTACTTC. The full variable domain, its missing parts supplied by reference TRBV7-2 and TRBJ2-7, is GAGVSQSPSNKVTEKGKDVELRCDPISGHTALYWYRQSLGQGLEFLIYFQGNSAPDKSGLPSDRFSAERTGGSVSTLTIQRTQQEDSAVYLCASSLDPGDEQYFGPGTRLTVT.

This clonotype was observed a handful of times. The chain joins TRBV7-6 to TRBJ2-3, with 11 bases lining up with TRBD2. Germline assignment: CDR1 SGHVS and CDR2 FNYEAQ. V was clipped by 4 bases and J by 4 bases; unmatched bases: 10. This CDR3 has 17 residues. CDR3 amino acids: CASSSWELAGAPDTQYF. The CDR3 nucleotides read TGTGCCAGCAGCTCCTGGGAACTAGCGGGAGCCCCAGATACGCAGTATTTT. Together with reference TRBV7-6 and TRBJ2-3, the CDR3 gives the full variable domain: GAGVSQSPRYKVTKRGQDVALRCDPISGHVSLYWYRQALGQGPEFLTYFNYEAQQDKSGLPNDRFSAERPEGSISTLTIQRTEQRDSAMYRCASSSWELAGAPDTQYFGPGTRLTVL.

This rearrangement joins TRBV9 to TRBJ2-2; D is undetermined. Germline assignment: CDR1 SGDLS and CDR2 YYNGEE. The CDR3 is made up of 15 amino acids. Trimming took off 3 bases at V and 0 bases at J, with 9 bases between the two ends. The CDR3 loop reads CASSAYYPNTGELFF. CDR3 nucleotides: TGTGCCAGCAGCGCTTACTACCCGAACACCGGGGAGCTGTTTTTT.

V gene TRBV12-3 or TRBV12-4 combines with J gene TRBJ1-4; unclear D gene. Trimming removed 3 bases from V and 10 bases from J, with 15 bases in between. This CDR3 has 14 amino acids. DNA for the CDR3: TGTGCCAGCAGTTTCCACTCACCCGCGCGAAAACTGTTTTTT. This encodes CASSFHSPARKLFF.

The gene calls are TRBV29-1 and TRBJ2-7; 8 nucleotides agree with TRBD2. CDR3 length: 16 amino acids. The germline V gene encodes CDR1 SQVTM and CDR2 ANQGSEA. Losses at the gene ends were 0 bases for V and 3 bases for J; bases not matched to a gene: 10. The CDR3 is CSVEETRSGSVYEQYF. The DNA for the CDR3 is TGCAGCGTTGAAGAAACACGGAGCGGGAGCGTCTACGAGCAGTACTTC.

The rearrangement joins TRBV20-1 to TRBJ2-7, with 8 bases matching TRBD2. This CDR3 contains 16 residues. Germline V CDR1 and CDR2: DFQATT, SNEGSKA (reference sequence). With V trimmed by 3 bases and J by 0 bases, 10 bases remained unmatched. The CDR3 here is CSAREYQRGSSYEQYF. CDR3 nucleotides: TGCAGTGCTAGGGAATATCAGCGGGGGAGCTCCTACGAGCAGTACTTC.

This chain joins TRBV5-1 and TRBJ2-5; TRBD1 aligns across 7 bases. The CDR3 totals 14 residues. Germline assignment: CDR1 SGHRS and CDR2 YFSETQ. V lost 4 bases to trimming and J lost 1 base; unmatched junction nucleotides: 4. The CDR3 DNA follows: TGCGCCAGCAGCCCAGACAGGGCCCAAGAGACCCAGTACTTC. Translated, it gives CASSPDRAQETQYF.

This sequence joins TRBV24-1 and TRBJ2-1; 10 nucleotides match TRBD2. Trimming removed 4 bases from V and 0 bases from J; junction bases left unmatched: 14. CDR1 and CDR2 from the germline V gene are KGHDR and SFDVKD. CDR3 length: 20 residues. This CDR3 reads CATSDSDLAGVGSSYNEQFF. CDR3 DNA sequence: TGTGCCACCAGTGACTCCGACCTAGCGGGAGTAGGGAGCTCCTACAATGAGCAGTTCTTC.

The chain uses TRBV20-1 and TRBJ2-2; D gene ambiguous. This CDR3 spans 14 amino acids. V lost 5 bases and J 0 bases, leaving 10 bases between the germline ends. CDR1 is DFQATT and CDR2 is SNEGSKA in the germline V gene (reference sequence). The CDR3: CSAGFTANTGELFF. CDR3 DNA: TGCAGTGCTGGTTTTACCGCGAACACCGGGGAGCTGTTTTTT.

The genes are TRBV5-1 and TRBJ1-1; 9 positions agree with TRBD1. Germline V gene data show CDR1 as SGHRS and CDR2 as YFSETQ. This CDR3 contains 14 residues. V shed 4 bases, J shed 4 bases, and the junction held 5 bases outside the gene matches. The DNA for the CDR3 is TGCGCCAGCAGCCGACAGGGGGTCGGCACTGAAGCTTTCTTT. The encoded protein is CASSRQGVGTEAFF.

This clonotype was seen ten or more times. V is TRBV2 and J is TRBJ1-5; a possible D gene is TRBD1 (6 bases). CDR3 length: 13 residues. Trimming took off 7 bases at V and 4 bases at J, with 11 bases between the two ends. The germline CDR1 and CDR2 sequences are SNHLY and FYNNEI. CDR3 sequence reads: CASNQGLNQPQHF. Here the CDR3 DNA reads TGTGCCAGCAATCAGGGGCTTAATCAGCCCCAGCATTTT.

This clonotype has more than one count but fewer than ten. The chain is built from TRBV14 and TRBJ2-4, with unresolved D. CDR1 and CDR2 (germline): SGHDN, FVKESK. V lost 6 bases, J lost 0 bases, and 3 bases lay in between. The CDR3 length is 12 residues. The CDR3 loop reads CASSIAKNIQYF. CDR3 nucleotides: TGTGCCAGCAGTATAGCCAAAAACATTCAGTACTTC.

This clonotype has just a few counts. The chain links TRBV6-2 or TRBV6-3 to TRBJ2-7; D remains unclear. V was shortened by 6 bases and J by 9 bases, with 15 bases between the two germline ends. CDR1 is MNHEY and CDR2 is SVGEGT in the germline V gene. The CDR3 contains 12 residues. Here the CDR3 reads CASSKDHPRQYF. For the CDR3, the DNA is TGTGCCAGCAGCAAGGATCACCCAAGGCAGTACTTC.

This clonotype was seen only a few times. The chain couples TRBV10-1 to TRBJ2-5; a weak D match, TRBD2 (5 bases). In germline, CDR1 is WNHNN, CDR2 SYGVQD (reference sequence). The CDR3 length is 14 residues. The V end was cut by 1 base, the J end by 6 bases, with 12 bases between. The CDR3, as DNA: TGCGCCAGCAGTGAGTTACTAGGAGCGAAGACCCAGTACTTC. It yields the protein CASSELLGAKTQYF.

In DNA form, the CDR3 reads TGTGCCAGCAGCCCTCGCGGAGGAAGGAAGGTGTTTTTT. Translated: CASSPRGGRKVFF. The chain couples TRBV7-2 to TRBJ1-4; D gene ambiguous. Germline values: CDR1 SGHTA, CDR2 FQGNSA. This CDR3 contains 13 residues. V was shortened by 5 bases and J by 15 bases, with 19 bases between the two germline ends.

This clonotype was detected a few times. The chain recombines TRBV11-2 with TRBJ2-1, with TRBD1 identical over 10 bases. Germline CDR1 is SGHAT and CDR2 is FQNNGV. With V trimmed by 5 bases and J by 5 bases, 12 bases remained unmatched. This CDR3 comprises 17 residues. The CDR3 region has the DNA TGTGCCAGCAGCATGATAATGGGACAGGGGCATAACAATGAGCAGTTCTTC. This gives the protein CASSMIMGQGHNNEQFF.